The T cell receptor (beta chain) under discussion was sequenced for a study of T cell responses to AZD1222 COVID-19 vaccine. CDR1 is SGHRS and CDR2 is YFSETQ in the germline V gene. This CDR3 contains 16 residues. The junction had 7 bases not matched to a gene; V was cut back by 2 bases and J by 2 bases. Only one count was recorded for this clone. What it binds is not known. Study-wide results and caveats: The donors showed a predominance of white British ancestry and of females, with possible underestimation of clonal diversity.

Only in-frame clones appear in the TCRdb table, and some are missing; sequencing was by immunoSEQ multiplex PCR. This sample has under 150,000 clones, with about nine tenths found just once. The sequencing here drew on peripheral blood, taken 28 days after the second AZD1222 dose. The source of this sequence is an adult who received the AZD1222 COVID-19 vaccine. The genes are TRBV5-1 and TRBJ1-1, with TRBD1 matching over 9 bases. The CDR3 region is CASSLLQGAFNTEAFF. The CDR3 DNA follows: TGCGCCAGCAGCTTACTACAGGGGGCGTTTAACACTGAAGCTTTCTTT. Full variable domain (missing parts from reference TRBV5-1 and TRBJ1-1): KAGVTQTPRYLIKTRGQQVTLSCSPISGHRSVSWYQQTPGQGLQFLFEYFSETQRNKGNFPGRFSGRQFSNSRSEMNVSTLELGDSALYLCASSLLQGAFNTEAFFGQGTRLTVV.